This note documents a single T cell receptor (beta chain) sequence. Original analysis: Scientists estimated how many nucleated cells there were by amplifying reference gene primers. Generated by immunoSEQ multiplex PCR, the TCRdb table keeps only in-frame clones and is missing some. V and J calls and clone size are those listed in that table; D and trimming were worked out from the DNA. The sample records 150,000 to 200,000 clones, around 80% being singletons. CDR1 SGDLS and CDR2 YYNGEE come from the germline V gene. The CDR3 covers 16 residues. V dropped 4 bases and J dropped 4 bases, with 18 bases sitting between them. This entry is derived from a study of blood T cell repertoires in COVID-19. The overall study: From the United States, Italy and Spain came samples of acute and convalescent COVID-19. The cDNA or gDNA used as material had been derived from T cells, B-cell-depleted T cells, or PBMCs.

This receptor was identified in a man aged 25 to 40 with active or convalescent COVID-19. The sample comprised peripheral blood. The chain has TRBV9 and TRBJ2-1, with TRBD2 as a possible D gene (5 bases). The CDR3 sequence is CASSSFGVAPYNEQFF. The CDR3 DNA sequence: TGTGCCAGCAGCTCCTTCGGGGTAGCGCCTTACAATGAGCAGTTCTTC.